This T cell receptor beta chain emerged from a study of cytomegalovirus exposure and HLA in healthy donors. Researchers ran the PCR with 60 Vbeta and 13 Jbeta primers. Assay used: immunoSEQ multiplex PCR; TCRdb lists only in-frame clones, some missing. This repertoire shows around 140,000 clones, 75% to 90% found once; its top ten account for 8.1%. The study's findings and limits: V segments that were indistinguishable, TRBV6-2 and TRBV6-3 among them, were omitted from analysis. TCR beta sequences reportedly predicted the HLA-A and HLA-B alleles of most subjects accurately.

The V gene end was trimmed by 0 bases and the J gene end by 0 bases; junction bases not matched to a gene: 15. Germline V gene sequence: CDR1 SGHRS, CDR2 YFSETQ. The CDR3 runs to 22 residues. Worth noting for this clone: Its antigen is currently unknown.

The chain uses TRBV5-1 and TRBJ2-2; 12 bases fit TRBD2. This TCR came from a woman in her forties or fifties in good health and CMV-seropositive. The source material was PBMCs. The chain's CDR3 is CASSLALTSGSIRASNTGELFF. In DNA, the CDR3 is TGCGCCAGCAGCTTGGCCTTGACTAGCGGGAGTATAAGAGCCTCGAACACCGGGGAGCTGTTTTTT.